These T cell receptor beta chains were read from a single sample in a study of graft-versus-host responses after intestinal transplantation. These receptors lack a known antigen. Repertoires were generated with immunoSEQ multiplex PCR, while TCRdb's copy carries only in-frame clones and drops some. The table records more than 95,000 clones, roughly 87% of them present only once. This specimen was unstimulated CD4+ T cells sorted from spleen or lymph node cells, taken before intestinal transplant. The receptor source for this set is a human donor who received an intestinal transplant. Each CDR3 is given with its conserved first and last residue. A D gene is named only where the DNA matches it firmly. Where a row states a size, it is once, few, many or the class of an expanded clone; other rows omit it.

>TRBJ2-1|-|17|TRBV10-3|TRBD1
CAISDPRQGGIYNEQFF
TGTGCCATCAGTGACCCAAGACAGGGGGGCATCTACAATGAGCAGTTCTTC
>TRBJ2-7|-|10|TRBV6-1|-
CASSDVGQYF
TGTGCCAGCAGTGACGTGGGGCAGTACTTC
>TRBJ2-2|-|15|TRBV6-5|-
CASSGGVTNTGELFF
TGTGCCAGCAGCGGAGGGGTTACGAACACCGGGGAGCTGTTTTTT
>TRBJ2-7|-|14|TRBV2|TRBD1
CASRRDSPTYEQYF
TGTGCCAGCAGAAGGGACAGTCCAACCTACGAGCAGTACTTC
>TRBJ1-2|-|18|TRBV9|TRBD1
CASTQGAWGGQGEYGYTF
TGTGCCAGCACCCAGGGAGCTTGGGGGGGACAGGGCGAGTATGGCTACACCTTC
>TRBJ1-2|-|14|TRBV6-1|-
CASTGTQTNYGYTF
TGTGCCAGCACCGGTACACAAACTAACTATGGCTACACCTTC
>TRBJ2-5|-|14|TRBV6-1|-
CASSSRVVGETQYF
TGTGCCAGCAGCTCTAGGGTGGTGGGAGAGACCCAGTACTTC
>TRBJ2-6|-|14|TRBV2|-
CASRTATGANVLTF
TGTGCCAGCAGAACAGCGACTGGGGCCAACGTCCTGACTTTC
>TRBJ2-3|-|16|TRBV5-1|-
CASSSSGAGGTDTQYF
TGCGCCAGCAGCTCATCCGGGGCAGGGGGCACAGATACGCAGTATTTT
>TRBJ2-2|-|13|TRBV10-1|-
CASSESRTGELFF
TGCGCCAGCAGTGAGTCGCGGACCGGGGAGCTGTTTTTT
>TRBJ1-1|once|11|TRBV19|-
CASSDRTEAFF
TGTGCCAGTTCAGACAGAACTGAAGCTTTCTTT
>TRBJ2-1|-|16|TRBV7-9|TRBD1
CASSLERDRGWNEQFF
TGTGCCAGCAGCTTAGAGCGGGACAGGGGGTGGAATGAGCAGTTCTTC
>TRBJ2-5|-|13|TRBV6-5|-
CASTLDPTETQYF
TGTGCCAGCACCTTGGACCCGACGGAGACCCAGTACTTC
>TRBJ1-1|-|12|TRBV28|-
CASTGGNTEAFF
TGTGCCAGCACGGGGGGGAACACTGAAGCTTTCTTT
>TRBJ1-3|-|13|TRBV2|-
CASSTGSGNTIYF
TGTGCCAGCAGTACGGGATCTGGAAACACCATATATTTT
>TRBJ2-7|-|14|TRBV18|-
CASSEDSLPYEQYF
TGTGCCAGCTCCGAGGACAGTCTTCCCTACGAGCAGTACTTC
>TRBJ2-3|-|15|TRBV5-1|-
CASRKFLAITDTQYF
TGCGCCAGCAGGAAATTTCTAGCGATCACAGATACGCAGTATTTT
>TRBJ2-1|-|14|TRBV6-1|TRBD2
CASSKGLASDEQFF
TGTGCCAGCAGTAAGGGACTAGCCTCCGATGAGCAGTTCTTC
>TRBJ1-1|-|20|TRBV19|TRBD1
CASSRNSIRDRGRMNTEAFF
TGTGCCAGTAGTAGAAACTCCATTAGGGACAGGGGGCGGATGAACACTGAAGCTTTCTTT
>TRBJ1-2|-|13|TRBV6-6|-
CASSLRTNYGYTF
TGTGCCAGCAGTTTGAGGACAAACTATGGCTACACCTTC
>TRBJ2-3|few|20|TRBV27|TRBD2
CASSLRGRPGLAASTDTQYF
TGTGCCAGCAGTTTAAGGGGGAGGCCGGGACTAGCGGCTAGCACAGATACGCAGTATTTT
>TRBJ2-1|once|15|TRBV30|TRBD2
CAWRGWGGPYNGQFF
TGTGCCTGGAGGGGCTGGGGGGGACCGTACAATGGGCAGTTCTTC
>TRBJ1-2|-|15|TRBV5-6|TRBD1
CASSSRTGGDYGYTF
TGTGCCAGCAGTTCCAGGACAGGGGGAGACTATGGCTACACCTTC
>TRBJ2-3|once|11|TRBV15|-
CATSNTDTQYF
TGTGCCACCAGCAACACAGATACGCAGTATTTT
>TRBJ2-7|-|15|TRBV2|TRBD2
CATSRSSGGSYEQYF
TGTGCAACCAGCAGGTCTAGCGGGGGCTCCTACGAGCAGTACTTC
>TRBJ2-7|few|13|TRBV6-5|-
CASSAQTYYEQYF
TGTGCCAGCAGTGCACAGACCTACTACGAGCAGTACTTC
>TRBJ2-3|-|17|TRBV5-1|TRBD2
CASSLTYGSGGEDTQYF
TGCGCCAGCAGCTTGACCTACGGTAGCGGGGGGGAAGATACGCAGTATTTT
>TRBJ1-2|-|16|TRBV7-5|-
CVLSTGQGGPCDGYTF
TGTGTCCTCTCCACAGGGCAGGGAGGCCCCTGCGATGGCTACACCTTC
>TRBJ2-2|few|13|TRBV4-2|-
CASNPQHTGELFF
TGTGCCAGCAATCCGCAGCACACCGGGGAGCTGTTTTTT
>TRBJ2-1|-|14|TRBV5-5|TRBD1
CASSSMTGEDEQFF
TGTGCCAGCAGCTCCATGACAGGGGAGGATGAGCAGTTCTTC
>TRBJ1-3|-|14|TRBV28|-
CASSLGPRGNTIYF
TGTGCCAGCAGTTTAGGTCCTAGGGGGAACACCATATATTTT